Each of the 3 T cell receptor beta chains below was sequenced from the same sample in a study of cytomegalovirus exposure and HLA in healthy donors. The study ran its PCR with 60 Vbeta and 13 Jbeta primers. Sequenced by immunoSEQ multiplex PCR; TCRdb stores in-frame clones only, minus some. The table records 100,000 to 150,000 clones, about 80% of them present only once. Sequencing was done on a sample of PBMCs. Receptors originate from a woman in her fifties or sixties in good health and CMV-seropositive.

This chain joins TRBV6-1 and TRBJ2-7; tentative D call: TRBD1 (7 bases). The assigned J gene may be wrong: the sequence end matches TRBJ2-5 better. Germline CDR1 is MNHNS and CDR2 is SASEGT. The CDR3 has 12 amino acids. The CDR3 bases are TGTGCCAGCGGAGGGGGCGCGGAGACCCAGTACTTC. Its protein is CASGGGAETQYF.

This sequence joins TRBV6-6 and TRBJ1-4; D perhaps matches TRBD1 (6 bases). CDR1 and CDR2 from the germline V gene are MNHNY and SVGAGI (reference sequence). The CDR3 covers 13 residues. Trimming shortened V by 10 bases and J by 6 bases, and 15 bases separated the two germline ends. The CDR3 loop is CATKGGADEKLFF. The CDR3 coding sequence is TGTGCCACCAAGGGGGGGGCCGATGAAAAACTGTTTTTT.

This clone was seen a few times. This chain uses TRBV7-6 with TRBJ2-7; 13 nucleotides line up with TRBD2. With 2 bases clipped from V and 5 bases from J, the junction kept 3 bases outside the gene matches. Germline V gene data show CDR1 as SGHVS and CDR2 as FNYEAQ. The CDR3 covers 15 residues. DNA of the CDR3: TGTGCCAGCAGCTTAACTAGCGGGAGGGGCGACGAGCAGTACTTC. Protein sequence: CASSLTSGRGDEQYF.